The 3 T cell receptor beta chains listed next were all sequenced from one sample in a study of spatial heterogeneity in lung cancer. Time point in this sample: sample taken at primary tumor resection. Points from the study as a whole: Higher tumor mutation counts went along with higher counts of expanded intratumoral alpha and beta TCRs.

TCRdb re-analysed the 5' RACE reads in MiXCR, keeping a single row per CDR3 protein. The sample includes thousands of distinct CDR3 sequences, approximately 8.9% seen only once; the top ten take over 4%. These TCRs are of unknown antigen specificity. This sample comprised lung tumor tissue, obtained at surgery. The receptors here all came from a male donor with early-stage non-small cell lung cancer.

Relative to its sample, this clonotype is medium-sized (0.01 to 0.1%). This beta chain represents an off-target read in a library built for alpha chains; its size is of limited meaning. The chain carries TRBV3-1 and TRBJ1-1; 7 bases agree with TRBD1. Germline V CDR1 and CDR2: LGHDT, YNNKEL (reference sequence). V lost 6 bases to trimming and J lost 5 bases; unmatched junction nucleotides: 9. There are 14 residues in the CDR3. The CDR3 DNA reads as TGTGCCAGCAGACAAACAGGGGCGGAAACTGAAGCTTTCTTT. It translates to CASRQTGAETEAFF.

This clonotype qualifies as medium-sized. This beta chain slipped into a library made for alpha chains as a stray read, so its size is not meaningful. The rearrangement links TRBV7-2 to TRBJ2-1, with D uncertain. With 5 bases removed from V and 7 bases from J, the gap between germline ends came to 12 bases. The length of the CDR3 is 13 residues. Germline V gene lookup returns CDR1 SGHTA and CDR2 FQGNSA. The CDR3 sequence: CASSPDWLNEQFF. The CDR3 region has the DNA TGTGCCAGCAGCCCCGACTGGTTGAATGAGCAGTTCTTC.

This clonotype is categorized as medium-sized. The library was designed around alpha chains, so this beta chain is a stray read whose abundance carries little weight. V is TRBV28 and J is TRBJ1-2, with D possibly being TRBD1 (5 bases). The germline V gene encodes CDR1 MDHEN and CDR2 SYDVKM. V was clipped by 3 bases and J by 8 bases, with 13 bases between them. The CDR3 has 13 amino acids. The DNA of the CDR3 is TGTGCCAGCAGTTTCGTGGCAGGGCGCGGCTACACCTTC. This translates into CASSFVAGRGYTF.